The clone carrying this T cell receptor beta chain was found many times. Via MiXCR, TCRdb re-called the 5' RACE reads, giving one row per CDR3 protein. The sample yields 200,000 to 250,000 distinct CDR3 sequences, roughly 7% seen once. The data derive from a study of identical twins. There are 15 residues in the CDR3. V lost 2 bases and J lost 8; bases outside the gene matches: 6. Germline loops: CDR1 SGHVS, CDR2 FQNEAQ. Another study also made use of these data, one on yellow fever vaccine responses in identical twins.

This TCR came from a woman younger than 30 in good health. The sample comprised memory (CD45RO+) T cells sorted from blood. The chain has TRBV7-8 and TRBJ2-1, with 10 bases fitting TRBD2. CDR3 residues: CASSLLAGVLHEQFF. CDR3 nucleotides: TGTGCCAGCAGCTTACTAGCGGGAGTCCTCCATGAGCAGTTCTTC.